This T cell receptor (beta chain) was found in a study of blood T cell repertoires in COVID-19. As for the study in general: Samples of COVID-19 (acute and convalescent) were obtained from the United States, Italy and Spain. In each case, the material was cDNA or gDNA derived from T cells, B-cell-depleted T cells, or PBMCs.

Per the study methods: The assay estimated nucleated cells by amplifying reference gene primers. The repertoire was sequenced with immunoSEQ multiplex PCR; TCRdb's copy has only in-frame clones and lacks some. That table is the source of V, J and clone size, and D and trimming were worked out from the DNA. The sample consists of about 160,000 clones, 60% to 85% of them appearing once. Specimen: peripheral blood. The sequence was obtained from a man aged 70-80 years with acute or convalescent COVID-19.

CDR3 protein: CASSLDRASYNEQFF. CDR3 DNA sequence: TGTGCCAGCAGCTTGGACAGAGCCTCCTACAATGAGCAGTTCTTC. This chain joins TRBV7-3 and TRBJ2-1; perhaps TRBD1 as D (6 bases). Trimming shortened V by 3 bases and J by 0 bases, and 9 bases separated the two germline ends. From germline, CDR1 is SGHTA and CDR2 FQGTGA. The CDR3 consists of 15 residues.